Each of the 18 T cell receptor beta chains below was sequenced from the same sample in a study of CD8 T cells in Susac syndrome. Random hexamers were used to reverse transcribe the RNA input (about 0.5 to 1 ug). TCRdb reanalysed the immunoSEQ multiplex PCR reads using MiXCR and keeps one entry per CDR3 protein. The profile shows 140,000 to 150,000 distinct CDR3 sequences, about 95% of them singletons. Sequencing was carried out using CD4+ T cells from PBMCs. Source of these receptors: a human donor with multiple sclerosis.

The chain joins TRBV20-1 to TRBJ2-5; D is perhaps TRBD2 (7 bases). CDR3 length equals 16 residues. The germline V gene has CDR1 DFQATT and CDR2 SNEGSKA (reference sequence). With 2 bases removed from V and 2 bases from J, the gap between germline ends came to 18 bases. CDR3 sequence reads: CSARPRGRGPQETQYF. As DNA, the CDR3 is TGCAGTGCTAGACCAAGGGGGAGGGGCCCGCAAGAGACCCAGTACTTC.

CDR3 region: CASSFGTSGGPSTDTQYF. DNA for the CDR3: TGTGCCAGCAGTTTCGGGACTAGCGGGGGGCCCAGCACAGATACGCAGTATTTT. V gene TRBV6-5 combines with J gene TRBJ2-3; 15 bases are shared with TRBD2. The trim removed 4 bases at V and 0 bases at J, leaving 5 bases unmatched. The CDR3 runs 18 residues. Germline V gives CDR1 MNHEY, CDR2 SVGAGI.

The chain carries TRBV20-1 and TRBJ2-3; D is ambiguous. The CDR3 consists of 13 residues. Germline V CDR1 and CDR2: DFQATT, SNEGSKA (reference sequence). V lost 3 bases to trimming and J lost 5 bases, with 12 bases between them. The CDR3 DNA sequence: TGCAGTGCTAGTCGCTCTCTGGTAGATACGCAGTATTTT. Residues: CSASRSLVDTQYF.

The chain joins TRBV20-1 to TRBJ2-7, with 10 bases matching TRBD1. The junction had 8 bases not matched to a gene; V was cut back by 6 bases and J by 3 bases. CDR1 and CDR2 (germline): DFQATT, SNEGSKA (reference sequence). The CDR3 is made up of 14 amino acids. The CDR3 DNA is TGCAGTGCCCCCGTGACAGGGGGCCTCTACGAGCAGTACTTC. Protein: CSAPVTGGLYEQYF.

The CDR3 sequence: CATSDPQAPYGYTF. DNA for the CDR3: TGTGCCACCAGTGATCCACAGGCGCCCTATGGCTACACCTTC. This chain joins TRBV24-1 and TRBJ1-2; maybe TRBD1 (5 bases). Germline CDR1 and CDR2: KGHDR and SFDVKD. The CDR3 extends over 14 amino acids. V lost 3 bases and J lost 4, with 11 bases in between.

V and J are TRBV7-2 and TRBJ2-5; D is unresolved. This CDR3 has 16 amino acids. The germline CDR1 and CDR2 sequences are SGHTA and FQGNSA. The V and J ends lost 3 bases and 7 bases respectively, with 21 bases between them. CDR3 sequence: CASSLRPSGIVVTQYF. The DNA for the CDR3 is TGTGCCAGCAGCTTGCGGCCAAGTGGGATTGTGGTGACCCAGTACTTC.

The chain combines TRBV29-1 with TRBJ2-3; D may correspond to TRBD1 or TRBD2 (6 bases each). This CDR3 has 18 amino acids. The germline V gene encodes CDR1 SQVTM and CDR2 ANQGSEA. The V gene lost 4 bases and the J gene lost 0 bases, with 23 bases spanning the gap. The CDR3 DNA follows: TGCAGCGTTGGCGGAGGGGGTTTCGGGGAAACGAGCACAGATACGCAGTATTTT. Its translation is CSVGGGGFGETSTDTQYF.

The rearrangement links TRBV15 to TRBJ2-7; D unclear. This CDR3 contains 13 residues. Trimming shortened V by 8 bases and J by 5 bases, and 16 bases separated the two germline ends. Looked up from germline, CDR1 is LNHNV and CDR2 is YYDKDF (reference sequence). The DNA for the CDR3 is TGTGCCACCTCTCTCCGGTTCCTTAACGAGCAGTACTTC. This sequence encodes CATSLRFLNEQYF. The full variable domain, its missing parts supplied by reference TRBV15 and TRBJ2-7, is DAMVIQNPRYQVTQFGKPVTLSCSQTLNHNVMYWYQQKSSQAPKLLFHYYDKDFNNEADTPDNFQSRRPNTSFCFLDIRSPGLGDTAMYLCATSLRFLNEQYFGPGTRLTVT.

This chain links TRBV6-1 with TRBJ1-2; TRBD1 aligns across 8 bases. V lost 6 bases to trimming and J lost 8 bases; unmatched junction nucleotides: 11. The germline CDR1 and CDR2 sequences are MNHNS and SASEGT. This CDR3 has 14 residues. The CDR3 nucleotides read TGTGCCAGCAGCATACCGGGACAGGAGGGCGGCTACACCTTC. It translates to CASSIPGQEGGYTF.

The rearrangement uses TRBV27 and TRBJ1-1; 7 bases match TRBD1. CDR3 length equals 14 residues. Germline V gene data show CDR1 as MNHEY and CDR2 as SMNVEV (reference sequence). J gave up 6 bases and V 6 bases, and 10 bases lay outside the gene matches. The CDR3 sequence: CASRYRGASAEAFF. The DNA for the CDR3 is TGTGCCAGCAGATACAGGGGCGCGAGCGCTGAAGCTTTCTTT.

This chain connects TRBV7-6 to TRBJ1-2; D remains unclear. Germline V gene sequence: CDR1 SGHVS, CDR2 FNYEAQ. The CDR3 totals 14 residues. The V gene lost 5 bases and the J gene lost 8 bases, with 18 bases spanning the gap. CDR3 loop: CASSPDLSAAGYTF. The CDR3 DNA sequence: TGTGCCAGCAGCCCGGACCTGAGTGCGGCCGGCTACACCTTC. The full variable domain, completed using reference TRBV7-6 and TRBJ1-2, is GAGVSQSPRYKVTKRGQDVALRCDPISGHVSLYWYRQALGQGPEFLTYFNYEAQQDKSGLPNDRFSAERPEGSISTLTIQRTEQRDSAMYRCASSPDLSAAGYTFGSGTRLTVV.

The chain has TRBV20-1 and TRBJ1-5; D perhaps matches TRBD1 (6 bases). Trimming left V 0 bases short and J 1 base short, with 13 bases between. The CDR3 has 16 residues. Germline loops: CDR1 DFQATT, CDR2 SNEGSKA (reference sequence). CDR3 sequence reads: CSARDIQGGSNQPQHF. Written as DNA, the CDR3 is TGCAGTGCTAGAGACATACAGGGAGGAAGCAATCAGCCCCAGCATTTT.

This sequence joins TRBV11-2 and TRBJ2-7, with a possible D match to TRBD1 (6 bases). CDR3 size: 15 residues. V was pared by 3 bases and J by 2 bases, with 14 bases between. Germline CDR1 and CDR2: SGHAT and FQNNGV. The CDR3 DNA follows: TGTGCCAGCAGCTTTCAGGGGATCAGGACCTACGAGCAGTACTTC. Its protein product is CASSFQGIRTYEQYF.

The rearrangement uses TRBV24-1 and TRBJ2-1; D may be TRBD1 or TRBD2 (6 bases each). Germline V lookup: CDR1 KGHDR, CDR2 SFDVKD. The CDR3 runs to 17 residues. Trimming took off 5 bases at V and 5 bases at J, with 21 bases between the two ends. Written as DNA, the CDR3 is TGTGCCACCAGTGGTAGCGGACAGCCTAGGGGGAACAATGAGCAGTTCTTC. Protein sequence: CATSGSGQPRGNNEQFF.

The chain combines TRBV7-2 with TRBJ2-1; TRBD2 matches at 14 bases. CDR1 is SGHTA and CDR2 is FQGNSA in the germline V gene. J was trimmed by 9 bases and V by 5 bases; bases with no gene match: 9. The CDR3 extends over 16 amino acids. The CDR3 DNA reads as TGTGCCAGCAGCCCGGGACTAGCGGGAGCATTGGGTGAGCAGTTCTTC. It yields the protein CASSPGLAGALGEQFF.

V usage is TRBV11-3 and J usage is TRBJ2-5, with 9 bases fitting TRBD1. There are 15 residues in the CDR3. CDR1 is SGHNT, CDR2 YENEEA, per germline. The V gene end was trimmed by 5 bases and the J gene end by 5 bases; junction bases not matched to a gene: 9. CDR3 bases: TGTGCCAGCAGCCGTGAACAGGGGGCAATGGAGACCCAGTACTTC. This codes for CASSREQGAMETQYF. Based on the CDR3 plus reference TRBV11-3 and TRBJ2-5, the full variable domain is EAGVVQSPRYKIIEKKQPVAFWCNPISGHNTLYWYLQNLGQGPELLIRYENEEAVDDSQLPKDRFSAERLKGVDSTLKIQPAELGDSAVYLCASSREQGAMETQYFGPGTRLLVL.

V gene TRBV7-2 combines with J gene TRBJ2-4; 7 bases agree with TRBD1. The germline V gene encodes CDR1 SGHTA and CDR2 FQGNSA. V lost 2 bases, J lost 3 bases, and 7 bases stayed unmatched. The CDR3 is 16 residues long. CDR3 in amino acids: CASSLTSGGFKNIQYF. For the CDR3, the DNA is TGTGCCAGCAGCTTAACCTCAGGGGGATTCAAAAACATTCAGTACTTC.

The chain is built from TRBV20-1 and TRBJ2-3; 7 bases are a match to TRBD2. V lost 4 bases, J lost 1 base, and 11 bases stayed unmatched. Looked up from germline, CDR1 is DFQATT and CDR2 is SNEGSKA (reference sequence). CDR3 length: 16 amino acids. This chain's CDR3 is CSATSGAGMGTDTQYF. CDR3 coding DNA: TGCAGTGCTACCTCGGGAGCGGGGATGGGCACAGATACGCAGTATTTT.